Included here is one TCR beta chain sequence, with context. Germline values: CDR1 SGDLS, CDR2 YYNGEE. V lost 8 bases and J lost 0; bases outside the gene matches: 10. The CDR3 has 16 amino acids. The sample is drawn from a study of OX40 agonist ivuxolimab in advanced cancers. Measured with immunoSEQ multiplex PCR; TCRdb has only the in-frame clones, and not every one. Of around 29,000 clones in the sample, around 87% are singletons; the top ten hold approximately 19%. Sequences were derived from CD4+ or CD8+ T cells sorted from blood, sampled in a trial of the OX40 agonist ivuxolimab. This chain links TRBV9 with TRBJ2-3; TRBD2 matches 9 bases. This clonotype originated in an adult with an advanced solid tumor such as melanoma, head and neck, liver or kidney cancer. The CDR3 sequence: CASTLAGQTSTDTQYF. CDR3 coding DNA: TGTGCCAGTACCCTAGCGGGGCAAACTAGCACAGATACGCAGTATTTT.